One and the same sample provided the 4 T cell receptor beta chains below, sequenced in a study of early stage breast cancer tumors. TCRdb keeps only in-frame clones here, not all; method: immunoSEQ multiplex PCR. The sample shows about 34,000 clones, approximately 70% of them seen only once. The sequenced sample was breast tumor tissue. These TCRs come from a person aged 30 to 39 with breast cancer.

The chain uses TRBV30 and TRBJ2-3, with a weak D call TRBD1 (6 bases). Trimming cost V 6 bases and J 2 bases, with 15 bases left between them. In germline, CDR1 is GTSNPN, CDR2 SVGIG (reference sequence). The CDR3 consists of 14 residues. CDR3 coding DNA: TGTGCCTGTTACTCGGACAGCCTCACAGATACGCAGTATTTT. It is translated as CACYSDSLTDTQYF.

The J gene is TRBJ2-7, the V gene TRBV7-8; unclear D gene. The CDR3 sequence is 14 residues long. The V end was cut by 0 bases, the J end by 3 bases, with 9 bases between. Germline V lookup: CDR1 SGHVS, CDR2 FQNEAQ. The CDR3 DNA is TGTGCCAGCAGCTTAGCTGGTGGTCACTACGAGCAGTACTTC. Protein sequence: CASSLAGGHYEQYF.

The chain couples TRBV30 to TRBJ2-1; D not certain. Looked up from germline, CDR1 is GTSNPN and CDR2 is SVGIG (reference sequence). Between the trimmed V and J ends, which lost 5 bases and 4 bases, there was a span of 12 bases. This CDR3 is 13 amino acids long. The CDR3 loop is CAWQGQSYNEQFF. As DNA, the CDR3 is TGTGCCTGGCAAGGGCAGTCGTACAATGAGCAGTTCTTC.

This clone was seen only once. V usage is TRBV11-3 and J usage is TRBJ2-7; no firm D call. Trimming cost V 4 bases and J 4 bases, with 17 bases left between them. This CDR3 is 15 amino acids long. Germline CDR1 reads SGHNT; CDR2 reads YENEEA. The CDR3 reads CASSSRTISLYEQYF. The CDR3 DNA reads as TGTGCCAGCAGCTCACGGACCATATCCCTGTACGAGCAGTACTTC.